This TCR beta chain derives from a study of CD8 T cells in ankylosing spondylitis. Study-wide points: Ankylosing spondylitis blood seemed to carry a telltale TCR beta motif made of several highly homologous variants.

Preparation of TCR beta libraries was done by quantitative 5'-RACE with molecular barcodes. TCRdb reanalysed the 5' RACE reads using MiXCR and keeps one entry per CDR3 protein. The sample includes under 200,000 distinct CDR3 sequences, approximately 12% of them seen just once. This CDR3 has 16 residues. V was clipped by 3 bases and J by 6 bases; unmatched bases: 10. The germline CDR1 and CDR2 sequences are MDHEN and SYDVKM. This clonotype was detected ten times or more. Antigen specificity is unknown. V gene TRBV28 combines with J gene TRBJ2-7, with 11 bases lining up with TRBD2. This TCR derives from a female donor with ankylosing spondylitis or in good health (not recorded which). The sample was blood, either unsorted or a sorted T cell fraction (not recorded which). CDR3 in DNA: TGTGCCAGCAGTTTTACTAGCGGGAGTTGGCGAGGCGAGCAGTACTTC. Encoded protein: CASSFTSGSWRGEQYF.